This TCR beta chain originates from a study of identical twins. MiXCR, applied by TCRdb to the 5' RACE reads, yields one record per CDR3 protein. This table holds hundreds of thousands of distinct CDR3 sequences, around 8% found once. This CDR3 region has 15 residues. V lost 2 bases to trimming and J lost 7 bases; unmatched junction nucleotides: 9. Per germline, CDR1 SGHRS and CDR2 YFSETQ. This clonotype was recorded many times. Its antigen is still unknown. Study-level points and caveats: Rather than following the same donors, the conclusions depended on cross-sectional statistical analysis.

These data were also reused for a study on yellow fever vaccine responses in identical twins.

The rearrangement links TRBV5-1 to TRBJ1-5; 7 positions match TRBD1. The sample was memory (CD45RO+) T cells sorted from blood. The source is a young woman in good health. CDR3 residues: CASSLTGERGQPQHF. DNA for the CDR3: TGCGCCAGCAGCTTAACAGGGGAGAGAGGACAGCCCCAGCATTTT.